The 20 T cell receptor beta chains below all came from one sample that was sequenced in a study of T-cell memory formation after mild COVID-19. In TCRdb, the 5' RACE reads were re-called with MiXCR into one record per CDR3 protein. The top ten clones hold 22% of a sample with under 350,000 distinct CDR3 sequences, around 16% of them seen once. The sequenced sample consisted of PBMCs or a T cell subset sorted from them (not recorded which). The receptors shown here come from a man younger than 35 who had mild COVID-19 (a few samples of this study predate the infection). Cell type and time point are not known.

The chain links TRBV6-1 to TRBJ2-6; D gene ambiguous. Trimming cost V 5 bases and J 0 bases, with 8 bases left between them. Germline assignment: CDR1 MNHNS and CDR2 SASEGT. This CDR3 has 15 residues. The CDR3 sequence: CASSTTASGANVLTF. The CDR3 nucleotides are TGTGCCAGCAGTACAACAGCCTCTGGGGCCAACGTCCTGACTTTC.

This rearrangement joins TRBV4-3 to TRBJ2-1; possibly TRBD2 for D (6 bases). From germline, CDR1 is LGHNA and CDR2 YSLEER. V gave up 3 bases and J gave up 6 bases, with 18 bases separating them. The CDR3 runs 16 residues. This CDR3 reads CASSQSAGLPGNEQFF. CDR3 bases: TGCGCCAGCAGCCAGTCAGCGGGCCTACCGGGCAATGAGCAGTTCTTC.

The rearrangement uses TRBV11-2 and TRBJ1-6; D uncertain. Trimming took 7 bases from V and 8 from J, leaving 12 bases between them. Germline V gene lookup returns CDR1 SGHAT and CDR2 FQNNGV. This CDR3 has 13 amino acids. The CDR3 nucleotides are TGTGCCAGCACCTTGGTAGTGGATTCACCCCTCCACTTT. Its protein is CASTLVVDSPLHF.

The genes are TRBV27 and TRBJ1-5; a possible D gene is TRBD1 (6 bases). V was trimmed by 6 bases and J by 0 bases, leaving 9 bases between them. Per germline, CDR1 MNHEY and CDR2 SMNVEV (reference sequence). The CDR3 is 14 residues long. CDR3 protein: CASSSGVSNQPQHF. CDR3 sequence (DNA): TGTGCCAGCAGCTCAGGGGTTAGCAATCAGCCCCAGCATTTT.

The chain has TRBV6-5 and TRBJ1-2, with 7 bases fitting TRBD1. CDR1 MNHEY and CDR2 SVGAGI come from the germline V gene. CDR3 length: 13 residues. With 4 bases clipped from V and 8 bases from J, the junction kept 7 bases outside the gene matches. The CDR3 region has the DNA TGTGCCAGCAGTTTCCAAACAGGGGTCGGCTACACCTTC. It translates to CASSFQTGVGYTF.

This clonotype was counted between two and nine times. This chain uses TRBV7-6 with TRBJ2-5; D is ambiguous. The CDR3 runs to 14 residues. V lost 0 bases and J 2 bases, leaving 7 bases between the germline ends. Germline-derived CDR1 and CDR2 are SGHVS and FNYEAQ. This chain's CDR3 is CASSLARPQETQYF. The CDR3 DNA is TGTGCCAGCAGCTTAGCCCGACCGCAAGAGACCCAGTACTTC.

There are a few counts of this clonotype. CDR3 sequence: CASRSIVNEQFF. As DNA, the CDR3 is TGTGCCAGCAGATCAATAGTCAATGAGCAGTTCTTC. This sequence joins TRBV2 and TRBJ2-1, with unresolved D. The V gene's germline CDR1 is SNHLY and CDR2 FYNNEI. V lost 6 bases and J 6 bases, leaving 9 bases between the germline ends. The CDR3 totals 12 residues. The variable domain in full, completed from reference TRBV2 and TRBJ2-1, reads EPEVTQTPSHQVTQMGQEVILRCVPISNHLYFYWYRQILGQKVEFLVSFYNNEISEKSEIFDDQFSVERPDGSNFTLKIRSTKLEDSAMYFCASRSIVNEQFFGPGTRLTVL.

V gene TRBV19 combines with J gene TRBJ2-5; D not resolved. Deletions cut 0 bases from V and 1 base from J, with 18 bases between. This CDR3 comprises 18 residues. Germline V lookup: CDR1 LNHDA, CDR2 SQIVND (reference sequence). The DNA of the CDR3 is TGTGCCAGTAGTATAGATCTTGACGACCTCGCTACCCAAGAGACCCAGTACTTC. Translated: CASSIDLDDLATQETQYF.

This clonotype has only a few counts. The rearrangement links TRBV9 to TRBJ1-5, with D possibly being TRBD1 (5 bases). This CDR3 contains 13 residues. CDR1 SGDLS and CDR2 YYNGEE come from the germline V gene. V dropped 0 bases and J dropped 6 bases, with 7 bases sitting between them. The CDR3 region is CASSVGRGQPQHF. The CDR3, as DNA: TGTGCCAGCAGCGTAGGTAGGGGTCAGCCCCAGCATTTT.

This clonotype was picked up a small number of times. V usage is TRBV2 and J usage is TRBJ2-1; no reliable D call. Germline lookup yields CDR1 SNHLY and CDR2 FYNNEI. V was trimmed by 10 bases and J by 10 bases, leaving 23 bases between them. There are 14 residues in the CDR3. CDR3 coding DNA: TGTGCCAACCTCGGTGGAGCCCTGACGGTGGAGCAGTTCTTC. It yields the protein CANLGGALTVEQFF.

This chain joins TRBV5-1 and TRBJ2-2, with D hard to call. The CDR3 consists of 18 residues. The ends were cut back, 4 bases at V and 0 bases at J, with 19 bases in the middle. Germline CDR1 reads SGHRS; CDR2 reads YFSETQ. In nucleotides, the CDR3 is TGCGCCAGCAGCCCCGGCGGCCTCATGCATTCGAACACCGGGGAGCTGTTTTTT. It encodes CASSPGGLMHSNTGELFF. Filled out from reference TRBV5-1 and TRBJ2-2, the complete variable domain reads KAGVTQTPRYLIKTRGQQVTLSCSPISGHRSVSWYQQTPGQGLQFLFEYFSETQRNKGNFPGRFSGRQFSNSRSEMNVSTLELGDSALYLCASSPGGLMHSNTGELFFGEGSRLTVL.

The chain combines TRBV20-1 with TRBJ1-5; the D is unclear. The CDR3 is made up of 12 amino acids. Per germline, CDR1 DFQATT and CDR2 SNEGSKA (reference sequence). The ends were cut back, 2 bases at V and 6 bases at J, with 8 bases in the middle. The CDR3 sequence: CSARPGGQPQHF. The CDR3 nucleotides are TGCAGTGCTAGACCGGGAGGTCAGCCCCAGCATTTT.

The sample holds a few counts of this clonotype. The chain recombines TRBV30 with TRBJ1-2; TRBD1 aligns across 8 bases. The trim removed 0 bases at V and 4 bases at J, leaving 7 bases unmatched. The CDR3 loop spans 15 amino acids. Germline CDR1 GTSNPN, CDR2 SVGIG (reference sequence). The CDR3 DNA reads TGTGCCTGGAGTGTACTTAGGACAGGGTCCTATGGCTACACCTTC. Translating gives CAWSVLRTGSYGYTF. Full variable domain (rest looked up from reference TRBV30 and TRBJ1-2): SQTIHQWPATLVQPVGSPLSLECTVEGTSNPNLYWYRQAAGRGLQLLFYSVGIGQISSEVPQNLSASRPQDRQFILSSKKLLLSDSGFYLCAWSVLRTGSYGYTFGSGTRLTVV.

This clonotype was counted once. The chain combines TRBV24-1 with TRBJ2-2, with D unresolved. Germline CDR1 is KGHDR and CDR2 is SFDVKD. Trimming left V 9 bases short and J 2 bases short, with 9 bases between. This CDR3 is 13 amino acids long. The CDR3, as DNA: TGTGCCACCGGGTCACCAAACACCGGGGAGCTGTTTTTT. It is translated as CATGSPNTGELFF.

This clonotype was detected a few times. This chain connects TRBV7-2 to TRBJ2-3, with 10 bases matching TRBD1. The germline gives CDR1 SGHTA, CDR2 FQGNSA. CDR3 length equals 17 residues. V dropped 5 bases and J dropped 3; count of bases not matched to a gene: 11. The CDR3 spells CASSPGADRGGTDTQYF. The CDR3 DNA sequence: TGTGCCAGCAGCCCTGGAGCGGACAGGGGGGGGACAGATACGCAGTATTTT.

V gene TRBV4-3 combines with J gene TRBJ2-1; a possible D gene is TRBD2 (5 bases). Germline CDR1 and CDR2: LGHNA and YSLEER. The CDR3 has 13 residues. The V end was cut by 0 bases, the J end by 6 bases, with 6 bases between. The CDR3 is CASSQELVNEQFF. DNA of the CDR3: TGCGCCAGCAGCCAAGAACTAGTCAATGAGCAGTTCTTC.

In this sample, this clonotype turned up a few times. The chain is built from TRBV7-3 and TRBJ1-6; TRBD1 is a possible D gene (5 bases). Trimming took off 2 bases at V and 6 bases at J, with 8 bases between the two ends. This CDR3 is 14 amino acids long. Germline V CDR1 and CDR2: SGHTA, FQGTGA. The CDR3: CASSLLGTNSPLHF. CDR3 nucleotide sequence: TGTGCCAGCAGCTTACTGGGGACTAATTCACCCCTCCACTTT.

A few counts support this clonotype. This chain joins TRBV20-1 and TRBJ2-5, with D unclear. V was clipped by 5 bases and J by 4 bases, with 14 bases between them. The CDR3 consists of 13 residues. Germline V lookup: CDR1 DFQATT, CDR2 SNEGSKA (reference sequence). The CDR3 DNA sequence: TGCAGTGCTGTCGATGTATCCGGAGAGACCCAGTACTTC. Translation gives CSAVDVSGETQYF.

This clonotype was detected a few times. This chain uses TRBV19 with TRBJ1-2, with 7 bases identical to TRBD1. Germline assignment: CDR1 LNHDA and CDR2 SQIVND (reference sequence). The CDR3 is 15 residues long. J lost 6 bases, V lost 6 bases, and 13 bases had no gene match. DNA of the CDR3: TGTGCCAGTAGCCTTTCTGGGACAGCACGTCATGGCTACACCTTC. Amino acids: CASSLSGTARHGYTF.

This clonotype was found a few times. V and J are TRBV7-2 and TRBJ2-5; a weak D match, TRBD1 (6 bases). The CDR3 totals 14 residues. Germline values: CDR1 SGHTA, CDR2 FQGNSA. Between the trimmed V and J ends, which lost 5 bases and 3 bases, there was a span of 13 bases. This CDR3 is CASSIGQLKETQYF. CDR3 nucleotide sequence: TGTGCCAGCAGCATTGGACAGTTGAAAGAGACCCAGTACTTC.